This TCR beta chain was captured by sequencing in a study of blood T cell repertoires in COVID-19. The CDR3 consists of 13 residues. V was cut by 5 bases and J by 1 base, with 8 bases left in between. Germline CDR1 reads SEHNR; CDR2 reads FQNEAQ (reference sequence). Of note for this clone: The identical CDR3 is also encoded by other nucleotide sequences in the sample.

Repertoires were generated with immunoSEQ multiplex PCR, while TCRdb's copy carries only in-frame clones and drops some. The sample consists of approximately 500,000 clones, roughly 87% of them appearing once. The source material was peripheral blood. The chain recombines TRBV7-9 with TRBJ2-5; a weak D match, TRBD1 (6 bases). The origin of this receptor is a man younger than 35 with COVID-19, enrolled during active disease. The CDR3 loop is CASSKQGQETQYF. The CDR3 coding sequence is TGTGCCAGCAGCAAACAGGGCCAAGAGACCCAGTACTTC. Combining the CDR3 with reference TRBV7-9 and TRBJ2-5 gives the whole variable domain DTGVSQNPRHKITKRGQNVTFRCDPISEHNRLYWYRQTLGQGPEFLTYFQNEAQLEKSRLLSDRFSAERPKGSFSTLEIQRTEQGDSAMYLCASSKQGQETQYFGPGTRLLVL.